This T cell receptor beta chain was retrieved from a study of OX40 agonist ivuxolimab in advanced cancers. Study in general: Participants could have had prior anti-PD-1, anti-PD-L1 or anti-CTLA-4 therapy, and roughly 39% had some.

Clones were read by immunoSEQ multiplex PCR, and TCRdb kept only the in-frame ones, dropping some. The sample shows more than 40,000 clones, over 75% of them seen only once. Overall study findings and caveats: Antigen specificity remained undetermined for the expanded peripheral T cells. Some patients without response likewise showed low normalized clonal expansion. Dosing at 0.1 to 3.0 mg/kg was accompanied by clonal expansion of CD4+ and CD8+ blood T cells by week 6.

The germline V gene encodes CDR1 MNHEY and CDR2 SMNVEV (reference sequence). The V segment lost 2 bases and the J segment 6 bases; nucleotides outside the gene matches: 10. The CDR3 totals 16 residues. As for this clone: The antigen is undetermined.

The clonotype comes from an adult with an advanced solid tumor such as melanoma, head and neck, liver or kidney cancer. This rearrangement joins TRBV27 to TRBJ2-7, with 10 positions matching TRBD2. Here the sequenced sample was CD4+ or CD8+ T cells sorted from blood, taken in a trial of the OX40 agonist ivuxolimab. The CDR3 is CASSLASGSWGLEQYF. The DNA for the CDR3 is TGTGCCAGCAGTTTAGCTAGCGGGAGTTGGGGGCTCGAGCAGTACTTC.